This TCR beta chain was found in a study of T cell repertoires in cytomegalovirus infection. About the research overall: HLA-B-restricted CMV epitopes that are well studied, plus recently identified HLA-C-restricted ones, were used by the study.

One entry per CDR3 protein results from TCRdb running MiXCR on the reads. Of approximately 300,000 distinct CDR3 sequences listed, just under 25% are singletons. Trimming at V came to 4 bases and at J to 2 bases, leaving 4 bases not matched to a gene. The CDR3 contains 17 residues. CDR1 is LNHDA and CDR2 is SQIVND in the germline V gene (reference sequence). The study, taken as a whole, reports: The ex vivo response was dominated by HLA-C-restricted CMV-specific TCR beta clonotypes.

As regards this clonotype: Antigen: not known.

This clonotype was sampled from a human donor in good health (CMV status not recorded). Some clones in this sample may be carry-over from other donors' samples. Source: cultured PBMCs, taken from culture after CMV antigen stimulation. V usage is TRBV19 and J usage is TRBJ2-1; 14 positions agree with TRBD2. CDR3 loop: CASSRGLAGVTYNEQFF. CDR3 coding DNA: TGTGCCAGTAGTAGGGGACTAGCGGGAGTGACCTACAATGAGCAGTTCTTC.